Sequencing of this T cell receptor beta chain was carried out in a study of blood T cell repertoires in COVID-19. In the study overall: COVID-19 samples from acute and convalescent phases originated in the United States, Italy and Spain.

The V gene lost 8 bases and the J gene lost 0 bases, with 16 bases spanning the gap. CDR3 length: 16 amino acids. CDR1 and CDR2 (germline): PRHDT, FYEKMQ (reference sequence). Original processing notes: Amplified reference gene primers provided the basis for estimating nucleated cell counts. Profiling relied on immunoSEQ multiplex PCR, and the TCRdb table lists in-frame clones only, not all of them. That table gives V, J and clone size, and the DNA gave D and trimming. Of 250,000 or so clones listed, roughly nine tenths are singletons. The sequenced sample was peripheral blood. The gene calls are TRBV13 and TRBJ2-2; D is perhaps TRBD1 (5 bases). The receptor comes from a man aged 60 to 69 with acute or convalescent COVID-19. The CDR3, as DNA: TGTGCCAGCTCCCGCATGTGGGGCTCGAACACCGGGGAGCTGTTTTTT. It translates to CASSRMWGSNTGELFF.